This T cell receptor (beta chain) was recovered during a study of blood T cell repertoires in COVID-19. Only in-frame clones appear in the TCRdb table, and some are missing; sequencing was by immunoSEQ multiplex PCR. This sample carries 150,000 to 200,000 clones, approximately 91% of them seen once, and the ten largest clones take around 2.3%. Per germline, CDR1 GTSNPN and CDR2 SVGIG (reference sequence). V gave up 4 bases and J gave up 2 bases, with 15 bases separating them. CDR3 length: 14 residues. Specimen: peripheral blood. The sequence was obtained from a man between 65 and 85 years old with active or convalescent COVID-19. The chain uses TRBV30 and TRBJ2-7, with D perhaps TRBD2 (6 bases). The CDR3 DNA sequence: TGTGCCTGGAAGGGAGGTCTCCCGCCCTACGAGCAGTACTTC. Translated: CAWKGGLPPYEQYF.